These 11 T cell receptor beta chains were sequenced from one sample in a study of shared clonotypes between healthy human individuals. The data were produced by immunoSEQ multiplex PCR, yet TCRdb's version contains in-frame clones alone and is incomplete. The table records a few hundred thousand clones, approximately 97% of them present only once. The sample taken for sequencing was naive CD4+ T cells sorted from blood. Described subset: CD45RA+ positively selected. Source of these receptors: a woman between 25 and 40 years old in good health.

The J gene is TRBJ2-1, the V gene TRBV11-2, with 16 nucleotides matching TRBD2. The CDR3 has 15 amino acids. V trimming: 8 bases; J trimming: 15 bases; junction bases outside the gene matches: 13. From germline, CDR1 is SGHAT and CDR2 FQNNGV. The CDR3 nucleotides read TGTGCCAGCTGGCCCATGGGGACTAGCGGGAGGGGTGGGTTCTTC. The encoded protein is CASWPMGTSGRGGFF.

This clone was counted once. This chain joins TRBV21-1 and TRBJ2-3; the table's D gene call, TRBD2, was not cross checked with the DNA. TRBV21-1 is a documented pseudogene. This CDR3 comprises 17 residues. CDR3 protein: CASSRPGGSAGTDTQYF. CDR3 in DNA: TGTGCCAGCAGCAGACCTGGAGGTTCGGCGGGCACAGATACGCAGTATTTT.

The chain uses TRBV18 and TRBJ1-2, with a possible D match to TRBD1 (5 bases). Trimming stripped 6 bases from V and 7 bases from J, with 21 bases between. Per germline, CDR1 KGHSH and CDR2 LQKENI. The CDR3 has 15 amino acids. The CDR3 here is CASSPQRDLIVGYTF. CDR3 bases: TGTGCCAGCTCCCCTCAAAGGGACTTGATAGTTGGCTACACCTTC.

The gene calls are TRBV19 and TRBJ2-5; the match to TRBD1 covers 9 bases. Trimming cost V 4 bases and J 4 bases; bases outside gene matches: 7. Germline CDR1 is LNHDA and CDR2 is SQIVND (reference sequence). The CDR3 spans 15 residues. CDR3 in amino acids: CASSTGQGGGETQYF. The DNA for the CDR3 is TGTGCCAGTAGTACGGGACAGGGAGGGGGAGAGACCCAGTACTTC.

The CDR3 region has the DNA TGTGCCAGCTCACGCTCAGAAGCTAACTATGGCTACACCTTC. Translated: CASSRSEANYGYTF. The J gene is TRBJ1-2, the V gene TRBV18; D unresolved. From germline, CDR1 is KGHSH and CDR2 LQKENI. The CDR3 has 14 residues. Trimming cost V 4 bases and J 0 bases, with 9 bases left between them.

V usage is TRBV6-1 and J usage is TRBJ2-1; 7 bases match TRBD2. Germline-derived CDR1 and CDR2 are MNHNS and SASEGT. This CDR3 region has 15 residues. V lost 6 bases, J lost 6 bases, and 11 bases stayed unmatched. The CDR3 here is CASRDYGTGGNEQFF. In DNA, the CDR3 is TGTGCCAGCAGGGACTATGGGACGGGGGGCAATGAGCAGTTCTTC.

V usage is TRBV5-4 and J usage is TRBJ2-1, with D unresolved. V lost 9 bases and J 2 bases, leaving 18 bases between the germline ends. The length of the CDR3 is 15 residues. From germline, CDR1 is SGHNT and CDR2 YYREEE (reference sequence). DNA for the CDR3: TGTGCCACCCAGCGTCAGGTGGTGGCCTACAATGAGCAGTTCTTC. It codes for CATQRQVVAYNEQFF.

This rearrangement joins TRBV9 to TRBJ2-2; D is unresolved. This CDR3 spans 17 amino acids. Germline values: CDR1 SGDLS, CDR2 YYNGEE. V was pared by 4 bases and J by 0 bases, with 16 bases between. Written as DNA, the CDR3 is TGTGCCAGCAGCCCCGACCAAAGGCAGTCGAACACCGGGGAGCTGTTTTTT. It translates to CASSPDQRQSNTGELFF.

The V gene is TRBV21-1, the J gene TRBJ1-1; the D call in the table, TRBD1, was not verified against the DNA. TRBV21-1 is assigned pseudogene status. The CDR3 contains 13 residues. The CDR3 region is CASSKGQGTEAFF. CDR3 DNA sequence: TGTGCCAGCAGCAAAGGACAGGGGACTGAAGCTTTCTTT.

The chain is built from TRBV4-1 and TRBJ2-7; the match to TRBD1 covers 7 bases. The CDR3 has 16 amino acids. J lost 9 bases, V lost 2 bases, and 16 bases had no gene match. CDR1 MGHRA and CDR2 YSYEKL come from the germline V gene. The CDR3 sequence: CASSQNAQGYGDGQYF. The CDR3 DNA is TGCGCCAGCAGCCAAAATGCACAGGGGTATGGGGACGGGCAGTACTTC.

The chain has TRBV9 and TRBJ2-1; no firm D call. From germline, CDR1 is SGDLS and CDR2 YYNGEE. The ends were cut back, 0 bases at V and 2 bases at J, with 9 bases in the middle. There are 15 residues in the CDR3. CDR3 sequence reads: CASSVEGATYNEQFF. CDR3 bases: TGTGCCAGCAGCGTAGAGGGCGCGACCTACAATGAGCAGTTCTTC. Full variable domain (remainder filled in from reference TRBV9 and TRBJ2-1): DSGVTQTPKHLITATGQRVTLRCSPRSGDLSVYWYQQSLDQGLQFLIQYYNGEERAKGNILERFSAQQFPDLHSELNLSSLELGDSALYFCASSVEGATYNEQFFGPGTRLTVL.